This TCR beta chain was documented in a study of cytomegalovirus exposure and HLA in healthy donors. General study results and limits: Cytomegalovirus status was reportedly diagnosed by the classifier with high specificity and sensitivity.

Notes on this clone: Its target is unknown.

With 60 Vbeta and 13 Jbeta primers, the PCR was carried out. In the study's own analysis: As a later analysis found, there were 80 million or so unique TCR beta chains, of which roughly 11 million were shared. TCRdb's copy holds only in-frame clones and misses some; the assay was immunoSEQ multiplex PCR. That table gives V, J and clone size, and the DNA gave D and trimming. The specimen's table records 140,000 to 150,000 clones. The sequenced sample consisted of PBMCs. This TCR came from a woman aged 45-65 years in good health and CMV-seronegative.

In DNA, the CDR3 is TGCAGCGTTGAGGAGCGGGACAGGGGTAACACCGGGGAGCTGTTTTTT. Translated: CSVEERDRGNTGELFF. The V and J genes are TRBV29-1 and TRBJ2-2, with 10 positions matching TRBD1. CDR1 SQVTM and CDR2 ANQGSEA come from the germline V gene. The V gene end was trimmed by 3 bases and the J gene end by 2 bases; junction bases not matched to a gene: 6. The CDR3 runs to 16 residues.